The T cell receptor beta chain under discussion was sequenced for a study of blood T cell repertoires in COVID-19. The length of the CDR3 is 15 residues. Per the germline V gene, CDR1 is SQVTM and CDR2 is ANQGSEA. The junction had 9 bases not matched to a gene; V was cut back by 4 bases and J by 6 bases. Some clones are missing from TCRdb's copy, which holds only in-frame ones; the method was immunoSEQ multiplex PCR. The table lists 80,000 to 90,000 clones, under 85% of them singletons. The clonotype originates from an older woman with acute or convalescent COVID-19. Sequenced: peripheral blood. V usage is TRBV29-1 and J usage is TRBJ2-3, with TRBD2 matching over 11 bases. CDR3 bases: TGCAGCGTTGGGGCTAGCGGGGGGCTTAGGGATACGCAGTATTTT. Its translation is CSVGASGGLRDTQYF.